The 18 T cell receptor beta chains reported below all come from one sample, sequenced in a study of blood T cell repertoires in COVID-19. Sequencing was performed with immunoSEQ multiplex PCR; in TCRdb, only in-frame clones are kept and a portion is missing. The table records a few hundred thousand clones, 90% of them present only once. Sequences were obtained from PBMCs or T cells enriched from blood (not recorded which). Receptors originate from a man younger than 45 who had been exposed to COVID-19.

This chain connects TRBV12-3 or TRBV12-4 to TRBJ1-2; a weak D match, TRBD1 (5 bases). Trimming took 3 bases from V and 8 from J, leaving 10 bases between them. This CDR3 spans 12 amino acids. The CDR3 coding sequence is TGTGCCAGCAGTTTTGGGGGGGGAGGCTACACCTTC. Its protein is CASSFGGGGYTF.

The chain couples TRBV27 to TRBJ1-4; the match to TRBD1 covers 9 bases. Trimming took 7 bases from V and 8 from J; bases not matched to a gene: 20. The CDR3 loop spans 18 amino acids. CDR1 MNHEY and CDR2 SMNVEV come from the germline V gene (reference sequence). CDR3 coding DNA: TGTGCCAGCACCCCAAAGGTAGTTCCGGGACAGGGAAGCGAAAAACTGTTTTTT. Its protein product is CASTPKVVPGQGSEKLFF.

This clone was detected once. The chain recombines TRBV14 with TRBJ1-3; D not resolved. Germline V gives CDR1 SGHDN, CDR2 FVKESK. CDR3 length equals 13 residues. The germline V and J ends were trimmed by 4 bases and 8 bases, with 12 bases remaining between them. This chain's CDR3 is CASSLYSQHTIYF. The DNA for the CDR3 is TGTGCCAGCAGCCTGTACAGCCAGCACACCATATATTTT.

This sequence joins TRBV7-9 and TRBJ1-4, with TRBD1 matching 7 bases. J was trimmed by 5 bases and V by 4 bases; bases with no gene match: 13. The CDR3 sequence is 17 residues long. Looked up from germline, CDR1 is SEHNR and CDR2 is FQNEAQ (reference sequence). The CDR3 sequence: CASSSAYWDRPNEKLFF. CDR3 nucleotide sequence: TGTGCCAGCAGCTCCGCTTACTGGGACAGACCAAATGAAAAACTGTTTTTT.

The J gene is TRBJ1-4, the V gene TRBV5-1; weak D call: TRBD1 (5 bases). Germline-derived CDR1 and CDR2 are SGHRS and YFSETQ. The CDR3 sequence is 16 residues long. The germline V and J ends were trimmed by 3 bases and 7 bases, with 19 bases remaining between them. The CDR3 loop reads CASSSLRGSESEKLFF. Written as DNA, the CDR3 is TGCGCCAGCAGCTCTCTTAGGGGCAGTGAGAGTGAAAAACTGTTTTTT. The full variable domain, completed using reference TRBV5-1 and TRBJ1-4, is KAGVTQTPRYLIKTRGQQVTLSCSPISGHRSVSWYQQTPGQGLQFLFEYFSETQRNKGNFPGRFSGRQFSNSRSEMNVSTLELGDSALYLCASSSLRGSESEKLFFGSGTQLSVL.

The CDR3 sequence is CASSPLTGGYNEQFF. CDR3 DNA sequence: TGTGCCAGCAGCCCGCTAACAGGGGGTTACAATGAGCAGTTCTTC. V gene TRBV3-1 (or the pseudogene TRBV3-2) combines with J gene TRBJ2-1; 8 bases line up with TRBD1. The CDR3 sequence is 15 residues long. Germline trimming cut 4 bases from V and 4 bases from J; bases unmatched to any gene: 6. Germline V gene sequence: CDR1 LGHDT, CDR2 YNNKEL (reference sequence).

This CDR3 reads CASSYLGQGTYGYTF. DNA for the CDR3: TGTGCCAGCAGTTACCTGGGACAGGGAACCTATGGCTACACCTTC. The chain uses TRBV6-5 and TRBJ1-2, with 9 bases lining up with TRBD1. V was pared by 2 bases and J by 4 bases, with 5 bases of the junction left unmatched. In germline, CDR1 is MNHEY, CDR2 SVGAGI. This CDR3 spans 15 amino acids.

The chain uses TRBV11-2 and TRBJ2-3; D is possibly TRBD2 (7 bases). Germline CDR1 reads SGHAT; CDR2 reads FQNNGV. The V end lost 8 bases, the J end lost 2 bases, and 14 bases lay between the germline ends. The CDR3 is 14 amino acids. DNA of the CDR3: TGTGCCAGCGCCCGGGGGGCGGTCACAGATACGCAGTATTTT. Its translation: CASARGAVTDTQYF.

The chain combines TRBV2 with TRBJ1-2; no definite D call. This CDR3 comprises 15 residues. V was cut by 0 bases and J by 6 bases, with 14 bases left in between. Germline CDR1 SNHLY, CDR2 FYNNEI. The DNA for the CDR3 is TGTGCCAGCAGTGAAGCGCTTCCGGTAATCGATGGCTACACCTTC. Its translation is CASSEALPVIDGYTF.

Note on this clone: This CDR3 is also generated by other DNA sequences in the sample. The chain uses TRBV7-9 and TRBJ1-1; D remains ambiguous. CDR3 size: 10 residues. V lost 5 bases, J lost 8 bases, and 6 bases lay in between. Looked up from germline, CDR1 is SEHNR and CDR2 is FQNEAQ (reference sequence). The CDR3 DNA follows: TGTGCCAGCAGCCGAGCAGAAGCTTTCTTT. It yields the protein CASSRAEAFF.

The chain couples TRBV27 to TRBJ1-5; maybe TRBD1 (5 bases). The germline V gene encodes CDR1 MNHEY and CDR2 SMNVEV (reference sequence). This CDR3 comprises 16 residues. Trimming removed 6 bases from V and 5 bases from J, with 20 bases in between. The DNA of the CDR3 is TGTGCCAGCAGCCTAAAAATTGGGCAGGGTCATCAGCCCCAGCATTTT. Translated, it gives CASSLKIGQGHQPQHF.

This chain uses TRBV6-2 or TRBV6-3 with TRBJ1-2, with TRBD1 matching 7 bases. The CDR3 contains 14 residues. V lost 6 bases to trimming and J lost 13 bases; unmatched junction nucleotides: 17. Looked up from germline, CDR1 is MNHEY and CDR2 is SVGEGT. This CDR3 is CASSPGNRGEDGTF. The CDR3 DNA is TGTGCCAGCAGCCCCGGAAACAGGGGCGAGGATGGCACCTTC.

The gene calls are TRBV5-6 and TRBJ1-4, with 7 bases lining up with TRBD1. This CDR3 spans 16 amino acids. The germline CDR1 and CDR2 sequences are SGHDT and YYEEEE. Trimming at V came to 0 bases and at J to 0 bases, leaving 2 bases not matched to a gene. The CDR3 nucleotides read TGTGCCAGCAGCTTGGCAGGGGGTGCAACTAATGAAAAACTGTTTTTT. Translation gives CASSLAGGATNEKLFF.

CDR3: CAWSVLGANTEAFF. The CDR3 nucleotides are TGTGCCTGGAGCGTATTGGGGGCGAACACTGAAGCTTTCTTT. This chain uses TRBV30 with TRBJ1-1, with D perhaps TRBD1 (6 bases). CDR1 is GTSNPN and CDR2 is SVGIG in the germline V gene (reference sequence). V was cut by 3 bases and J by 1 base, with 12 bases left in between. This CDR3 is 14 amino acids long. The full variable domain, in which reference TRBV30 and TRBJ1-1 provide the parts outside the CDR3, is SQTIHQWPATLVQPVGSPLSLECTVEGTSNPNLYWYRQAAGRGLQLLFYSVGIGQISSEVPQNLSASRPQDRQFILSSKKLLLSDSGFYLCAWSVLGANTEAFFGQGTRLTVV.

This clone came up a few times. V gene TRBV30 combines with J gene TRBJ1-2; D may be TRBD1 (6 bases). The germline CDR1 and CDR2 sequences are GTSNPN and SVGIG (reference sequence). The CDR3 loop spans 13 amino acids. The V and J ends lost 0 bases and 7 bases respectively, with 12 bases between them. For the CDR3, the DNA is TGTGCCTGGAGTGTCGGGGGGCACGTTGGCTACACCTTC. This codes for CAWSVGGHVGYTF.

The chain uses TRBV18 and TRBJ2-5, with D tentatively TRBD2 (6 bases). Trimming removed 0 bases from V and 5 bases from J, with 10 bases in between. CDR1 is KGHSH, CDR2 LQKENI, per germline. The CDR3 has 14 amino acids. The CDR3 sequence is CASSPPGLWETQYF. The CDR3 region has the DNA TGTGCCAGCTCACCACCGGGACTCTGGGAGACCCAGTACTTC.

Written as DNA, the CDR3 is TGCAGCGTTGAAGGAGGGGAGGGAGTAGCGGGCACAGATACGCAGTATTTT. Translating gives CSVEGGEGVAGTDTQYF. V usage is TRBV29-1 and J usage is TRBJ2-3; TRBD2 aligns across 7 bases. The CDR3 consists of 17 residues. Germline CDR1 is SQVTM and CDR2 is ANQGSEA. With V trimmed by 1 base and J by 1 base, 11 bases remained unmatched.

This clone showed up just once. The rearrangement links TRBV7-9 to TRBJ2-5; D may be TRBD1 (5 bases). Germline V gene lookup returns CDR1 SEHNR and CDR2 FQNEAQ (reference sequence). Trimming left V 1 base short and J 4 bases short, with 13 bases between. The CDR3 runs to 15 residues. CDR3 protein: CASSLVLSRVETQYF. DNA of the CDR3: TGTGCCAGCAGCTTAGTTTTGTCCAGGGTAGAGACCCAGTACTTC.